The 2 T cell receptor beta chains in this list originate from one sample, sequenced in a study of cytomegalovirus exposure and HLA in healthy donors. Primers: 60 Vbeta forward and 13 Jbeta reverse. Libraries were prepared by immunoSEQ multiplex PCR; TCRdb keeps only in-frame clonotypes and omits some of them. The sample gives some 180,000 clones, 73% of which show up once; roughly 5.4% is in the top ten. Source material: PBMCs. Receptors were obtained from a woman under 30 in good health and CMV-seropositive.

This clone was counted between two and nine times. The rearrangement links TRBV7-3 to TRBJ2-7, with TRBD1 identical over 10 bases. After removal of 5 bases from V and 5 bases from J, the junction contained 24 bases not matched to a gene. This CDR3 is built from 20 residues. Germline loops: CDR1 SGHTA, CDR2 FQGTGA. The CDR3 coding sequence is TGTGCCAGCAGCCGATCTCACATGGGACAGGGGCAAAGGGCCACTGACGAGCAGTACTTC. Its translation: CASSRSHMGQGQRATDEQYF.

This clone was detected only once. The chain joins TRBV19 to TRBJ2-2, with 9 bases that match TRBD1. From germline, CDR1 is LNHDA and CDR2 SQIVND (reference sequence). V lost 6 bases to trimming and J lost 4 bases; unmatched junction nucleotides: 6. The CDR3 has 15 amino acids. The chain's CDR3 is CASRDRGLFTGELFF. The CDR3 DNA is TGTGCCAGTAGGGACAGGGGACTCTTCACCGGGGAGCTGTTTTTT. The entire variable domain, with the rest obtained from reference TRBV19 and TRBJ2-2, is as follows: DGGITQSPKYLFRKEGQNVTLSCEQNLNHDAMYWYRQDPGQGLRLIYYSQIVNDFQKGDIAEGYSVSREKKESFPLTVTSAQKNPTAFYLCASRDRGLFTGELFFGEGSRLTVL.